Listed below are T cell receptor beta chains from one sample, sequenced in a study of cytomegalovirus exposure and HLA in healthy donors. The data were produced by immunoSEQ multiplex PCR, yet TCRdb's version contains in-frame clones alone and is incomplete. The table includes under 110,000 clones, roughly 77% detected once. Sequenced sample: PBMCs. The origin of the receptors is a man aged 40-55 years in good health and CMV-seronegative. Each CDR3 is given with its conserved first and last residue. Each record gives: V gene, clone size, J gene, D gene, CDR3 protein, CDR3 DNA. D genes are given only for firm matches. Some rows have no size entry. The others give once, few or many, or a class for an expanded clone.

V gene: TRBV7-8
clone size: -
J gene: TRBJ2-1
D gene: -
CDR3 protein: CASSLALTADEQFF
CDR3 DNA: TGTGCCAGCAGCTTAGCGCTGACAGCAGATGAGCAGTTCTTC

V gene: TRBV5-5
clone size: -
J gene: TRBJ2-3
D gene: TRBD1
CDR3 protein: CASSSRTGPDTQYF
CDR3 DNA: TGTGCCAGCAGCTCGCGGACAGGGCCAGATACGCAGTATTTT

V gene: TRBV7-6
clone size: -
J gene: TRBJ2-7
D gene: TRBD2
CDR3 protein: CASSLVTSGGQKGYEQYF
CDR3 DNA: TGTGCCAGCAGCTTGGTTACTAGCGGGGGGCAAAAAGGCTACGAGCAGTACTTC

V gene: TRBV5-1
clone size: -
J gene: TRBJ2-7
D gene: TRBD2
CDR3 protein: CASSRGLDYEQYF
CDR3 DNA: TGCGCCAGCAGCCGGGGACTAGACTACGAGCAGTACTTC

V gene: TRBV5-1
clone size: few
J gene: TRBJ2-3
D gene: TRBD2
CDR3 protein: CASSLEIAGGRDTQYF
CDR3 DNA: TGCGCCAGCAGCTTGGAGATAGCGGGGGGCCGGGATACGCAGTATTTT

V gene: TRBV19
clone size: -
J gene: TRBJ1-1
D gene: -
CDR3 protein: CASSPARTRTNTEAFF
CDR3 DNA: TGTGCCAGTAGCCCAGCCCGGACTCGGACTAACACTGAAGCTTTCTTT

V gene: TRBV5-1
clone size: -
J gene: TRBJ2-1
D gene: TRBD2
CDR3 protein: CASSSGLAGGFHNEQFF
CDR3 DNA: TGCGCCAGCAGCTCTGGACTAGCGGGGGGATTCCACAATGAGCAGTTCTTC

V gene: TRBV2
clone size: once
J gene: TRBJ1-2
D gene: TRBD1
CDR3 protein: CASSGTGSYGYTF
CDR3 DNA: TGTGCCAGCAGTGGGACAGGATCCTATGGCTACACCTTC

V gene: TRBV4-1
clone size: -
J gene: TRBJ2-3
D gene: TRBD2
CDR3 protein: CASSQGAGVDTQYF
CDR3 DNA: TGCGCCAGCAGCCAGGGAGCGGGGGTGGATACGCAGTATTTT

V gene: TRBV19
clone size: -
J gene: TRBJ1-2
D gene: -
CDR3 protein: CASSNRGGRDGYTF
CDR3 DNA: TGTGCCAGTAGTAACCGCGGGGGCAGGGATGGCTACACCTTC

V gene: TRBV5-1
clone size: once
J gene: TRBJ2-1
D gene: TRBD2
CDR3 protein: CASSLTLATDNEQFF
CDR3 DNA: TGCGCCAGCAGCTTGACACTAGCGACGGACAATGAGCAGTTCTTC

V gene: TRBV6-1
clone size: -
J gene: TRBJ2-7
D gene: TRBD1
CDR3 protein: CASISRQGDEQYF
CDR3 DNA: TGTGCCAGCATCTCCAGGCAGGGGGACGAGCAGTACTTC

V gene: TRBV5-1
clone size: -
J gene: TRBJ2-2
D gene: -
CDR3 protein: CASSFSGTNTGELFF
CDR3 DNA: TGCGCCAGCAGCTTTAGCGGTACGAACACCGGGGAGCTGTTTTTT

V gene: TRBV7-3
clone size: -
J gene: TRBJ2-5
D gene: TRBD1
CDR3 protein: CASSLDRGTQETQYF
CDR3 DNA: TGTGCCAGCAGCTTAGACAGGGGCACACAAGAGACCCAGTACTTC

V gene: TRBV19
clone size: -
J gene: TRBJ1-1
D gene: TRBD1
CDR3 protein: CASSIQGAANTEAFF
CDR3 DNA: TGTGCCAGTAGTATTCAGGGGGCGGCTAACACTGAAGCTTTCTTT

V gene: TRBV6-6
clone size: -
J gene: TRBJ1-2
D gene: -
CDR3 protein: CASLSDTANYGYTF
CDR3 DNA: TGTGCCAGCCTTTCCGACACAGCTAACTATGGCTACACCTTC

V gene: TRBV5-6
clone size: -
J gene: TRBJ2-5
D gene: TRBD2
CDR3 protein: CASSLLAGGEETQYF
CDR3 DNA: TGTGCCAGCAGCTTGCTAGCGGGGGGGGAGGAGACCCAGTACTTC

V gene: TRBV6-5
clone size: -
J gene: TRBJ2-2
D gene: -
CDR3 protein: CASQGVNTGELFF
CDR3 DNA: TGTGCCAGCCAAGGGGTTAACACCGGGGAGCTGTTTTTT

V gene: TRBV5-1
clone size: -
J gene: TRBJ2-1
D gene: TRBD2
CDR3 protein: CASSLEVAGDNEQFF
CDR3 DNA: TGCGCCAGCAGCTTGGAGGTAGCGGGGGACAATGAGCAGTTCTTC

V gene: TRBV7-2
clone size: -
J gene: TRBJ1-1
D gene: -
CDR3 protein: CASSRGLTEAFF
CDR3 DNA: TGTGCCAGCAGCCGGGGTCTCACTGAAGCTTTCTTT

V gene: TRBV7-2
clone size: -
J gene: TRBJ2-5
D gene: TRBD2
CDR3 protein: CASSLGGLAGKETQYF
CDR3 DNA: TGTGCCAGCAGCTTAGGCGGACTAGCGGGAAAAGAGACCCAGTACTTC

V gene: TRBV6-5
clone size: -
J gene: TRBJ1-1
D gene: TRBD1
CDR3 protein: CASNPQGTNTEAFF
CDR3 DNA: TGTGCCAGCAACCCACAGGGGACGAACACTGAAGCTTTCTTT

V gene: TRBV27
clone size: -
J gene: TRBJ2-3
D gene: -
CDR3 protein: CASSYGYGADTQYF
CDR3 DNA: TGTGCCAGCAGTTATGGGTACGGGGCAGATACGCAGTATTTT

V gene: TRBV12-5
clone size: -
J gene: TRBJ2-3
D gene: TRBD2
CDR3 protein: CASGSGLAERSDTQYF
CDR3 DNA: TGTGCTAGTGGTTCTGGACTAGCTGAGCGATCAGATACGCAGTATTTT

V gene: TRBV7-9
clone size: -
J gene: TRBJ2-3
D gene: TRBD2
CDR3 protein: CASSSSAGGPHITDTQYF
CDR3 DNA: TGTGCCAGCAGCTCAAGCGCGGGGGGCCCCCACATCACAGATACGCAGTATTTT

V gene: TRBV6-6
clone size: -
J gene: TRBJ2-5
D gene: -
CDR3 protein: CASSIESPKTQYF
CDR3 DNA: TGTGCCAGCAGTATAGAAAGCCCCAAGACCCAGTACTTC

V gene: TRBV4-1
clone size: -
J gene: TRBJ2-5
D gene: TRBD1
CDR3 protein: CASSQGTGLETQYF
CDR3 DNA: TGCGCCAGCAGCCAAGGGACAGGGTTGGAGACCCAGTACTTC

V gene: TRBV4-1
clone size: -
J gene: TRBJ1-2
D gene: -
CDR3 protein: CASSQVGGHGYTF
CDR3 DNA: TGCGCCAGCAGCCAGGTAGGAGGGCATGGCTACACCTTC

V gene: TRBV18
clone size: -
J gene: TRBJ2-3
D gene: -
CDR3 protein: CASSPADTQYF
CDR3 DNA: TGTGCCAGCTCCCCCGCGGATACGCAGTATTTT

V gene: TRBV19
clone size: -
J gene: TRBJ2-4
D gene: TRBD1
CDR3 protein: CASTHRDSKNIQYF
CDR3 DNA: TGTGCCAGTACCCATCGGGACAGCAAAAACATTCAGTACTTC

V gene: TRBV19
clone size: -
J gene: TRBJ2-7
D gene: TRBD1
CDR3 protein: CASSSRSTGKFWQYF
CDR3 DNA: TGTGCCAGTAGTTCCCGTTCGACAGGGAAATTTTGGCAGTACTTC

V gene: TRBV20-1
clone size: -
J gene: TRBJ2-1
D gene: -
CDR3 protein: CSARDLEQFF
CDR3 DNA: TGCAGTGCTAGAGATCTTGAGCAGTTCTTC

V gene: TRBV7-2
clone size: -
J gene: TRBJ2-1
D gene: TRBD2
CDR3 protein: CASSSRLAGAGGEQFF
CDR3 DNA: TGTGCCAGCAGCTCACGACTAGCGGGGGCCGGCGGTGAGCAGTTCTTC

V gene: TRBV2
clone size: -
J gene: TRBJ2-1
D gene: -
CDR3 protein: CASTPQLVINEQFF
CDR3 DNA: TGTGCCAGCACCCCGCAGCTAGTCATCAATGAGCAGTTCTTC

V gene: TRBV19
clone size: -
J gene: TRBJ2-2
D gene: -
CDR3 protein: CATKPGPASGELFF
CDR3 DNA: TGTGCCACAAAGCCGGGTCCCGCCTCCGGGGAGCTGTTTTTT

V gene: TRBV18
clone size: -
J gene: TRBJ1-6
D gene: -
CDR3 protein: CASSPGGSDSPLHF
CDR3 DNA: TGTGCCAGCTCACCTGGCGGGTCTGACTCACCCCTCCACTTT

V gene: TRBV7-2
clone size: -
J gene: TRBJ1-6
D gene: -
CDR3 protein: CASSSAGTTKAPLHF
CDR3 DNA: TGTGCCAGCAGTAGTGCCGGGACAACAAAGGCGCCCCTCCACTTT

V gene: TRBV6-1
clone size: many
J gene: TRBJ2-7
D gene: TRBD1
CDR3 protein: CASSEEGTGPYEQYF
CDR3 DNA: TGTGCCAGCAGTGAAGAGGGGACAGGACCCTACGAGCAGTACTTC

V gene: TRBV2
clone size: -
J gene: TRBJ2-2
D gene: TRBD2
CDR3 protein: CASSEVFAGGAGELFF
CDR3 DNA: TGTGCCAGCAGTGAAGTTTTTGCGGGGGGAGCCGGGGAGCTGTTTTTT

V gene: TRBV5-1
clone size: -
J gene: TRBJ2-3
D gene: -
CDR3 protein: CASKRDWGTDTQYF
CDR3 DNA: TGCGCCAGCAAACGCGACTGGGGCACAGATACGCAGTATTTT

V gene: TRBV6-5
clone size: -
J gene: TRBJ1-6
D gene: TRBD1
CDR3 protein: CASGDRGWDSPLHF
CDR3 DNA: TGTGCCAGCGGCGACAGGGGTTGGGATTCACCCCTCCACTTT

V gene: TRBV2
clone size: few
J gene: TRBJ2-7
D gene: -
CDR3 protein: CASSEALTMPYEQYF
CDR3 DNA: TGTGCCAGCAGTGAAGCGCTTACAATGCCCTACGAGCAGTACTTC

V gene: TRBV2
clone size: -
J gene: TRBJ1-1
D gene: -
CDR3 protein: CASSDGRGPRDTEAFF
CDR3 DNA: TGTGCCAGCAGTGACGGCAGGGGCCCGAGGGACACTGAAGCTTTCTTT

V gene: TRBV6-6
clone size: -
J gene: TRBJ1-2
D gene: TRBD1
CDR3 protein: CASSFTPGQGYGYTF
CDR3 DNA: TGTGCCAGCAGTTTCACACCGGGACAGGGGTACGGCTACACCTTC

V gene: TRBV14
clone size: few
J gene: TRBJ2-3
D gene: TRBD2
CDR3 protein: CASSQERLAGVDTQYF
CDR3 DNA: TGTGCCAGCAGCCAAGAGAGGCTAGCGGGGGTAGATACGCAGTATTTT

V gene: TRBV19
clone size: -
J gene: TRBJ1-4
D gene: TRBD1
CDR3 protein: CASSQDRGYEKLFF
CDR3 DNA: TGTGCCAGTAGCCAAGACAGGGGTTACGAAAAACTGTTTTTT

V gene: TRBV1
clone size: -
J gene: TRBJ1-1
D gene: -
CDR3 protein: CVGKGLMNTEAFF
CDR3 DNA: TGTGTGGGGAAGGGGCTTATGAACACTGAAGCTTTCTTT

V gene: TRBV2
clone size: once
J gene: TRBJ2-7
D gene: TRBD2
CDR3 protein: CATSLTAGDSYEQYF
CDR3 DNA: TGTGCCACATCCTTGACGGCGGGGGACTCCTACGAGCAGTACTTC